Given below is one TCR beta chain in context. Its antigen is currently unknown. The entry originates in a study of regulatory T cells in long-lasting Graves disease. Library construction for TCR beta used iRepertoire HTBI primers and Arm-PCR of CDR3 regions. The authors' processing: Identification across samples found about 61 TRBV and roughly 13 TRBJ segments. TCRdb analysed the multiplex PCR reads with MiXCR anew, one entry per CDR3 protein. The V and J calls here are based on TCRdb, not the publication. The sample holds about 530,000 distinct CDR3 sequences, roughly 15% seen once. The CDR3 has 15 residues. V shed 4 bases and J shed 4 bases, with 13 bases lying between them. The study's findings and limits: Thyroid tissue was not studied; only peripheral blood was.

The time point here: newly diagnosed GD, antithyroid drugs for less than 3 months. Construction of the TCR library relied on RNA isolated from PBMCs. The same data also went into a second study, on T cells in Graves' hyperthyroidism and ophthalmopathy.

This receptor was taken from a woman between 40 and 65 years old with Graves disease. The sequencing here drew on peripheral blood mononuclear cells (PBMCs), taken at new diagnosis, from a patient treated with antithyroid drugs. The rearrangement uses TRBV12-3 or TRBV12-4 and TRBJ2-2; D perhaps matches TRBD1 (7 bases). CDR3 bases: TGTGCCAGCAGTTCCAGGGGGGTCCGCACCGGGGAGCTGTTTTTT. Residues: CASSSRGVRTGELFF.